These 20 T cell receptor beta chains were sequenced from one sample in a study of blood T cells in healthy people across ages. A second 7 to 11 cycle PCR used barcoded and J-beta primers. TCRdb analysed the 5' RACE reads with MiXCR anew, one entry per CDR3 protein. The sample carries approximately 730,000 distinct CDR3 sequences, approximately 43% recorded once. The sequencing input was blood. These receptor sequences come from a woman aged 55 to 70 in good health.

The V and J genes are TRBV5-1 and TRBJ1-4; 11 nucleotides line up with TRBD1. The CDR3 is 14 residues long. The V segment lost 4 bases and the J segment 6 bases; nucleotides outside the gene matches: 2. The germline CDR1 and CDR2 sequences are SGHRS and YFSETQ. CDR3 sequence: CASSTGQGDEKLFF. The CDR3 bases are TGCGCCAGCAGCACGGGACAGGGGGATGAAAAACTGTTTTTT. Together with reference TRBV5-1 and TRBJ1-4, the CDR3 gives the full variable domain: KAGVTQTPRYLIKTRGQQVTLSCSPISGHRSVSWYQQTPGQGLQFLFEYFSETQRNKGNFPGRFSGRQFSNSRSEMNVSTLELGDSALYLCASSTGQGDEKLFFGSGTQLSVL.

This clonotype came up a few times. The CDR3 DNA sequence: TGTGCCAGCACCCAAGGGGGAGGGATCGGAGAGACCCAGTACTTC. Encoded protein: CASTQGGGIGETQYF. V gene TRBV6-2 or TRBV6-3 combines with J gene TRBJ2-5; tentatively, D is TRBD2 (7 bases). CDR1 MNHEY and CDR2 SVGEGT come from the germline V gene. V was trimmed by 7 bases and J by 4 bases, leaving 19 bases between them. The CDR3 length is 15 residues.

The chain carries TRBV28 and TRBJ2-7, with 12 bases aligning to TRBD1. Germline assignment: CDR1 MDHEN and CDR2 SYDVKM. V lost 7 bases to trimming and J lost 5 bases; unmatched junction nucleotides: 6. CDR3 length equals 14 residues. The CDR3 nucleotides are TGTGCCAGCAACACTGGGACAGGGGGCAACGAGCAGTACTTC. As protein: CASNTGTGGNEQYF.

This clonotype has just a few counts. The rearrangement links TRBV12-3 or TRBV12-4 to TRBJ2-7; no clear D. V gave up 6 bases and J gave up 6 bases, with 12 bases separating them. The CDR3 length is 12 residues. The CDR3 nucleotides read TGTGCCAGCAGCCCTGGGGTAGCCGAGCAGTACTTC. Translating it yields CASSPGVAEQYF.

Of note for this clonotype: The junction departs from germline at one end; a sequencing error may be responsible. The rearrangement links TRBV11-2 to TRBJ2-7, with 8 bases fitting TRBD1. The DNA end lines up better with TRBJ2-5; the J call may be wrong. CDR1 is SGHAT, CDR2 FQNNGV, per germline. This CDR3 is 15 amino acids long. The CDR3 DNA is TGTGCCAGCAACTTATCCCAGGGGGCGAGGGAGACCCAGTACTTC. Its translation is CASNLSQGARETQYF.

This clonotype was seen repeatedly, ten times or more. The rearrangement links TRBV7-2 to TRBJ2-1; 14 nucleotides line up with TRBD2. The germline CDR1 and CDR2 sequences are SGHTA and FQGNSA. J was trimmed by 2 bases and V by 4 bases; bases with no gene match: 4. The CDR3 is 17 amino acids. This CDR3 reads CASSWTSGGSTYNEQFF. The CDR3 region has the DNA TGTGCCAGCAGCTGGACTAGCGGGGGGAGTACCTACAATGAGCAGTTCTTC.

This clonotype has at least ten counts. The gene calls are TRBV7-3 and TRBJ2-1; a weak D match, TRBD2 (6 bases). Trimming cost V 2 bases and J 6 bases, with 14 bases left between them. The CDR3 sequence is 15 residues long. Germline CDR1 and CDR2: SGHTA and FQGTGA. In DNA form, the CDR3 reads TGTGCCAGCAGCTTAGGGCCAGCGGGCGTCAATGAGCAGTTCTTC. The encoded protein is CASSLGPAGVNEQFF.

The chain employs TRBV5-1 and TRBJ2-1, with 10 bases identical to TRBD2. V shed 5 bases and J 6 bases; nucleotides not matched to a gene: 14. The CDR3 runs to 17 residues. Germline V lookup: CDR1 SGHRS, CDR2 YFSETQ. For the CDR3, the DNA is TGCGCCAGCAGGAGGGCTAGCGGGGGAGTTCGGGTCAATGAGCAGTTCTTC. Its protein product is CASRRASGGVRVNEQFF.

This chain's CDR3 is CAIGTSGSYGDEQYF. In DNA form, the CDR3 reads TGTGCCATCGGGACTAGCGGGAGTTACGGAGACGAGCAGTACTTC. V usage is TRBV10-3 and J usage is TRBJ2-5; 14 nucleotides line up with TRBD2. TRBJ2-7 matches the DNA end more closely, so the J call is doubtful. Germline CDR1 reads ENHRY; CDR2 reads SYGVKD. The CDR3 is 15 amino acids.

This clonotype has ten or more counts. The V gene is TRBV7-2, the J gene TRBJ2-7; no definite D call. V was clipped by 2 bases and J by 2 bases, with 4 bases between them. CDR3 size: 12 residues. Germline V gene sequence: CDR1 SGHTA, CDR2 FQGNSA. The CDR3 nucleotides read TGTGCCAGCAGCTTAACGCCCTACGAGCAGTACTTC. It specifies CASSLTPYEQYF.

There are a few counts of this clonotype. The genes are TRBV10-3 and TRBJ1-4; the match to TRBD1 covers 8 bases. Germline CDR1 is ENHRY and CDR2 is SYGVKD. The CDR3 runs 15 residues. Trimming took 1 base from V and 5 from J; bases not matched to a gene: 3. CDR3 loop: CAISEFGQGNEKLFF. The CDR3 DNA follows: TGTGCCATCAGTGAGTTTGGACAGGGCAATGAAAAACTGTTTTTT.

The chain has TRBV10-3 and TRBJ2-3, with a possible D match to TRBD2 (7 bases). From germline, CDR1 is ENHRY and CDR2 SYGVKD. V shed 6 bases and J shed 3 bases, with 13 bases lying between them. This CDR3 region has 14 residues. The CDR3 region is CAISEGGTTDTQYF. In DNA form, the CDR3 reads TGTGCCATCAGCGAGGGGGGGACTACAGATACGCAGTATTTT.

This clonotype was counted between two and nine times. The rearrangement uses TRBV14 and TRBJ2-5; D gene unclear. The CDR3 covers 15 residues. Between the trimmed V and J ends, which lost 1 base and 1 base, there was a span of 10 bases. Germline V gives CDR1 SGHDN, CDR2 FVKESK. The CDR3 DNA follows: TGTGCCAGCAGCCAAGCTGCCGGGTCCCAAGAGACCCAGTACTTC. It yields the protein CASSQAAGSQETQYF.

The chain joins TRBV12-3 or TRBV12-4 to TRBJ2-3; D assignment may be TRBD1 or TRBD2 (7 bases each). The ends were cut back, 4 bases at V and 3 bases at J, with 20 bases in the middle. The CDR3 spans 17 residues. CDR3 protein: CASSSRGGGGLTDTQYF. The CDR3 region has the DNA TGTGCCAGCAGTTCCAGGGGGGGAGGCGGGTTGACAGATACGCAGTATTTT.

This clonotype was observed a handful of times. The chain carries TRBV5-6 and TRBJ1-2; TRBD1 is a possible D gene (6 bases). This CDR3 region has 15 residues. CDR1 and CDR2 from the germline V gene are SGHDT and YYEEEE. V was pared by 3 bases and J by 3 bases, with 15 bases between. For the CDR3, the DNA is TGTGCCAGCAGCTGGGGGGGGGGCGCGGACTATGGCTACACCTTC. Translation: CASSWGGGADYGYTF.

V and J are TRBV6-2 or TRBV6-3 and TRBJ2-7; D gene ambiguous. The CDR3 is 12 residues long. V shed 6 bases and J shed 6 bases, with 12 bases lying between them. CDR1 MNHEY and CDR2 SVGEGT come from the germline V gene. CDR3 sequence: CASSLPSLEQYF. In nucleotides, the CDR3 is TGTGCCAGCAGCCTACCTTCCCTCGAGCAGTACTTC.

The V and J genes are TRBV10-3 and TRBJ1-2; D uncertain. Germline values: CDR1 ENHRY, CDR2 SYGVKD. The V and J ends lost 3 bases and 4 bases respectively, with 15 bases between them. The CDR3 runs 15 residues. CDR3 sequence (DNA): TGTGCCATCAGTGATGGGGAGGGAATTCCCTATGGCTACACCTTC. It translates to CAISDGEGIPYGYTF.

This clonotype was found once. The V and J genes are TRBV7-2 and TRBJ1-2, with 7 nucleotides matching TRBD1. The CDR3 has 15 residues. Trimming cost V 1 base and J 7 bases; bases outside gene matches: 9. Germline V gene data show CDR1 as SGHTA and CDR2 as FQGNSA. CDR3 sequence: CASSLGGTVFCGYTF. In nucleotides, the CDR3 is TGTGCCAGCAGCTTAGGAGGGACAGTTTTCTGTGGCTACACCTTC.

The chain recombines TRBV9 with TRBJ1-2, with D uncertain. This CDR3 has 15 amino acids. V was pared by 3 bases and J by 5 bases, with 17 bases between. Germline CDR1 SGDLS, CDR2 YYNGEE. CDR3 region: CASSAEGSKWYGYTF. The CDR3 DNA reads TGTGCCAGCAGCGCCGAAGGGTCCAAGTGGTATGGCTACACCTTC.

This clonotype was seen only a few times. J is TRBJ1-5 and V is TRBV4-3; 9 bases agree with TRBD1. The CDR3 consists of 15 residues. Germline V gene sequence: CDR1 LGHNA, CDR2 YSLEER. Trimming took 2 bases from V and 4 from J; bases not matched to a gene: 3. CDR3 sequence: CASSQSGTGNQPQHF. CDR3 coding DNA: TGCGCCAGCAGCCAATCGGGGACAGGGAATCAGCCCCAGCATTTT.